What follows is one T cell receptor (beta chain) and its context. Its cognate antigen is unknown. Its ends do not fully match the called genes, so a read error is possible. This CDR3 is built from 17 residues. Germline CDR1 LGHDT, CDR2 YNNKEL (reference sequence). The time point was: newly diagnosed GD, antithyroid drugs for less than 3 months. Extracted RNA from PBMCs served as the source of the TCR library. This sample is part of a study of regulatory T cells in long-lasting Graves disease. General observations from the study: The study found TRBV28, TRBJ1-2 and TRBJ2-5 favored in persistent disease. What was studied was peripheral blood only, and not thyroid tissue.

iRepertoire HTBI primers and Arm-PCR of CDR3 regions built TCR beta libraries. TCRdb re-derived calls from the multiplex PCR reads in MiXCR, one entry per CDR3 protein. The sample lists about 400,000 distinct CDR3 sequences, 15% occurring once. These data also formed part of another study, on T cells in Graves' hyperthyroidism and ophthalmopathy.

The sequences come from peripheral blood mononuclear cells (PBMCs), collected at new diagnosis, from a patient treated with antithyroid drugs. The sequence came from a woman aged 35 to 49 with Graves disease. The chain joins TRBV3-1 to TRBJ1-4; D gene ambiguous. The CDR3 is CASSQEGIGLNNEKPFF. CDR3 DNA sequence: TGTGCCAGCAGCCAAGAGGGTATTGGTCTTAACAATGAAAAACCGTTTTTT.